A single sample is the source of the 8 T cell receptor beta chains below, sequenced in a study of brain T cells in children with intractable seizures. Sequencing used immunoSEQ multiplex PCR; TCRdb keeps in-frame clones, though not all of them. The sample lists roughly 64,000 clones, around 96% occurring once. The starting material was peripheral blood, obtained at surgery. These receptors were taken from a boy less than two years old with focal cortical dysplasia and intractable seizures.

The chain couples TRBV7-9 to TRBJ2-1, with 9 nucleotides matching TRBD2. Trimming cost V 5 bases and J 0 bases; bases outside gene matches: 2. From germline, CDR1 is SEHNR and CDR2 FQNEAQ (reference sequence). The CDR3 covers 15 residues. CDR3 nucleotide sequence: TGTGCCAGCAGCCGGACTAGCGCCTCCTACAATGAGCAGTTCTTC. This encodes CASSRTSASYNEQFF.

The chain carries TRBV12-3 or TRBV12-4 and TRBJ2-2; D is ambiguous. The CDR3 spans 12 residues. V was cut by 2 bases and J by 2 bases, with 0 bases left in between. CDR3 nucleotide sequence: TGTGCCAGCAGTTTAAACACCGGGGAGCTGTTTTTT. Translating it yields CASSLNTGELFF.

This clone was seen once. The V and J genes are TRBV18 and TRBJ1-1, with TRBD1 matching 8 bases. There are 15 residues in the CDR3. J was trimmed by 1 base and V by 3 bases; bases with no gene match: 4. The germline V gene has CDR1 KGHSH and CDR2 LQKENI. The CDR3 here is CASSPRTGRNTEAFF. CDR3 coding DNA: TGTGCCAGCTCACCGAGGACAGGGAGGAACACTGAAGCTTTCTTT.

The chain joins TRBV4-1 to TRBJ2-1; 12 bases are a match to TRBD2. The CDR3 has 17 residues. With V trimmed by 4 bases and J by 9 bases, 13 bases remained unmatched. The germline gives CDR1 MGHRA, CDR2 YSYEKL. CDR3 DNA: TGCGCCAGCAGCCCGAAACCGGGAGGACTAGCGGGATCTGAGCAGTTCTTC. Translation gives CASSPKPGGLAGSEQFF.

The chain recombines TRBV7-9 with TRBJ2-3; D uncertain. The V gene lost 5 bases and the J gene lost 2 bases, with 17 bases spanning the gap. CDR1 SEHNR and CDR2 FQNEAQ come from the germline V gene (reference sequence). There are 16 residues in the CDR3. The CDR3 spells CASSPILRQITDTQYF. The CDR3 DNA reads TGTGCCAGCAGCCCCATCCTCCGTCAGATCACAGATACGCAGTATTTT.

The CDR3 region has the DNA TGTGCCAGCAGCTTCCTTAGCGGGCTCTACAATGAGCAGTTCTTC. Its translation: CASSFLSGLYNEQFF. The chain recombines TRBV7-9 with TRBJ2-1; TRBD2 agrees at 7 bases. CDR3 length: 15 residues. Trimming removed 3 bases from V and 3 bases from J; junction bases left unmatched: 5. Germline lookup yields CDR1 SEHNR and CDR2 FQNEAQ (reference sequence). The whole variable domain, filled in from reference TRBV7-9 and TRBJ2-1, reads DTGVSQNPRHKITKRGQNVTFRCDPISEHNRLYWYRQTLGQGPEFLTYFQNEAQLEKSRLLSDRFSAERPKGSFSTLEIQRTEQGDSAMYLCASSFLSGLYNEQFFGPGTRLTVL.

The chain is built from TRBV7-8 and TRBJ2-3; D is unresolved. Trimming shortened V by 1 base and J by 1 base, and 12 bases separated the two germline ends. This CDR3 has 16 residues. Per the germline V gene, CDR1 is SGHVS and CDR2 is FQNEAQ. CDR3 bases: TGTGCCAGCAGCTTAGTCGTAGTCGGCGGCACAGATACGCAGTATTTT. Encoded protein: CASSLVVVGGTDTQYF.

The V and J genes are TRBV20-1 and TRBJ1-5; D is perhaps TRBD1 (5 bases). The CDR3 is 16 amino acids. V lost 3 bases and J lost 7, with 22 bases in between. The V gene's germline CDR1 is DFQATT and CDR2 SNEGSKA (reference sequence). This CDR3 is CSASLGAASSPQPQHF. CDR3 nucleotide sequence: TGCAGTGCTAGTTTAGGGGCAGCTTCGAGCCCCCAGCCCCAGCATTTT.